The present T cell receptor beta chain was sequenced within a study of cytomegalovirus exposure and HLA in healthy donors. This clone was counted once. The donors comprised healthy bone marrow donors. Primers: 60 Vbeta forward and 13 Jbeta reverse. Sequenced by immunoSEQ multiplex PCR; TCRdb stores in-frame clones only, minus some. The repertoire holds approximately 140,000 clones, about three quarters seen once, with approximately 13% in the top ten. The sequenced sample consisted of PBMCs. This receptor was identified in a man aged 35 to 55 in good health and CMV-seropositive.

The CDR3 loop is CASSPGLAVHEQYF. CDR3 in DNA: TGTGCCAGCAGTCCGGGACTAGCGGTTCACGAGCAGTACTTC. This chain connects TRBV6-5 to TRBJ2-7, with TRBD2 identical over 11 bases. V lost 5 bases and J lost 5; bases outside the gene matches: 5. Germline CDR1 and CDR2: MNHEY and SVGAGI. The CDR3 sequence is 14 residues long.